These T cell receptor beta chains were read from a single sample in a study of blood T cells in healthy people across ages. TCRdb analysed the 5' RACE reads with MiXCR anew, one entry per CDR3 protein. Among about 1 million distinct CDR3 sequences listed, 35% to 50% were seen once. Source material: blood. The source of these receptors is a woman in her fifties or sixties in good health. The CDR3 runs from the conserved cysteine through the conserved F or W. D genes are given only for firm matches. Expanded clones get a size class; other rows say once, few or many, or leave the size out.

abundance,v_gene,d_gene,j_gene,CDR3aa,CDR3nt
NA,TRBV12-3/TRBV12-4,NA,TRBJ1-5,CASSFGSGDSNQPQHF,TGTGCCAGCAGTTTCGGATCCGGGGATAGCAATCAGCCCCAGCATTTT
NA,TRBV2,NA,TRBJ2-5,CASSERGSQETQYF,TGTGCCAGCAGTGAAAGAGGGAGTCAAGAGACCCAGTACTTC
NA,TRBV20-1,TRBD2,TRBJ2-1,CSARGQRGNNEQFF,TGCAGTGCTAGAGGTCAGCGGGGGAACAATGAGCAGTTCTTC
NA,TRBV18,NA,TRBJ2-4,CASSQGHVAKNIQYF,TGTGCCAGCTCACAGGGACATGTAGCCAAAAACATTCAGTACTTC
few,TRBV5-1,NA,TRBJ2-7,CASSLKPTYEQYF,TGCGCCAGCAGCTTAAAACCGACCTACGAGCAGTACTTC
NA,TRBV30,NA,TRBJ2-3,CAFDWGTDTQYF,TGTGCCTTCGACTGGGGTACAGATACGCAGTATTTT
NA,TRBV11-2,NA,TRBJ2-3,CASSFGSFTRTDTQYF,TGTGCCAGCAGCTTTGGGTCCTTTACTAGGACAGATACGCAGTATTTT
NA,TRBV20-1,TRBD2,TRBJ2-7,CSAPRTSGRAYEQYF,TGCAGTGCTCCTCGGACTAGCGGGCGAGCCTACGAGCAGTACTTC
NA,TRBV4-2,TRBD1,TRBJ2-1,CASSHPGTDYYNEQFF,TGTGCCAGCAGCCACCCAGGGACAGACTACTACAATGAGCAGTTCTTC
NA,TRBV6-1,TRBD2,TRBJ2-7,CASSEVASGNYEQYF,TGTGCCAGCAGTGAAGTGGCTAGCGGGAATTACGAGCAGTACTTC
NA,TRBV2,NA,TRBJ1-4,CASRRGGEKLFF,TGTGCCAGCAGGCGCGGGGGTGAAAAACTGTTTTTT
many,TRBV7-3,NA,TRBJ1-2,CASSSQGYGYTF,TGTGCCAGCAGCTCTCAGGGATATGGCTACACCTTC
many,TRBV6-5,NA,TRBJ2-4,CARERDPKNIQYF,TGTGCCAGGGAGAGAGATCCCAAAAACATTCAGTACTTC
few,TRBV9,NA,TRBJ2-3,CASSEFAQARTDTQYF,TGTGCCAGCAGCGAGTTTGCACAGGCTCGCACAGATACGCAGTATTTT
NA,TRBV20-1,NA,TRBJ1-1,CSASGAGEGPEAFF,TGCAGTGCTAGTGGAGCAGGGGAGGGCCCTGAAGCTTTCTTT
NA,TRBV5-1,NA,TRBJ2-7,CASSPGEVSYEQYF,TGCGCCAGCAGCCCCGGGGAGGTTTCCTACGAGCAGTACTTC
few,TRBV24-1,TRBD2,TRBJ2-1,CATSDPGLAGVVDEQFF,TGTGCCACCAGTGACCCCGGACTAGCGGGAGTCGTAGATGAGCAGTTCTTC
NA,TRBV28,NA,TRBJ1-5,CASSLMGRPQEPQHF,TGTGCCAGCAGTTTAATGGGACGGCCTCAGGAGCCCCAGCATTTT
NA,TRBV27,NA,TRBJ1-1,CATRNLMAEAFF,TGTGCCACCAGGAATTTGATGGCTGAAGCTTTCTTT
NA,TRBV10-2,NA,TRBJ1-2,CASSQTGDYGYTF,TGCGCCAGCAGTCAAACCGGTGACTATGGCTACACCTTC
many,TRBV4-2,NA,TRBJ2-7,CASSQDPLYEQYF,TGTGCCAGCAGCCAAGACCCATTATACGAGCAGTACTTC
few,TRBV11-2,NA,TRBJ2-7,CASSSDWKQYF,TGTGCCAGCAGCTCCGACTGGAAGCAGTACTTC
NA,TRBV9,NA,TRBJ2-3,CASSVGLADLGGKLYF,TGTGCCAGCAGCGTAGGGTTAGCGGACTTAGGAGGGAAGTTGTATTTT
NA,TRBV11-3,TRBD1,TRBJ2-3,CASSSTGESDTQYF,TGTGCCAGCAGCTCCACAGGGGAATCGGATACGCAGTATTTT
NA,TRBV20-1,TRBD1,TRBJ1-2,CSAADRAGGYTF,TGCAGTGCCGCGGACAGGGCGGGGGGCTACACCTTC
NA,TRBV10-3,TRBD1,TRBJ2-5,CAISEVADRVRNEQYF,TGTGCCATCAGTGAGGTTGCGGACAGGGTCCGCAATGAGCAGTACTTC
few,TRBV5-5,TRBD1,TRBJ2-3,CASRLGAPGDRVTDTQYF,TGTGCCAGCAGATTGGGTGCACCAGGGGACAGGGTCACAGATACGCAGTATTTT